Sequencing of this T cell receptor beta chain was carried out in a study of cytomegalovirus exposure and HLA in healthy donors. The primer mix had 60 Vbeta and 13 Jbeta primers. Generated by immunoSEQ multiplex PCR, the TCRdb table keeps only in-frame clones and is missing some. Of around 160,000 clones in the sample, about three quarters are singletons; the top ten hold about 3%. Remarks on this clone: Its antigen is still unknown.

Regarding the study as a whole: Later on, an analysis tied around 17,000 TCR beta sequences to HLA alleles at 0.05 false discovery rate.

The CDR3 runs to 15 residues. The V gene lost 2 bases and the J gene lost 1 base, with 9 bases spanning the gap. Germline V gives CDR1 SGHTA, CDR2 FQGTGA. The TCR comes from a man in his forties or fifties in good health and CMV-seropositive. The chain employs TRBV7-3 and TRBJ2-1, with a weak D call TRBD1 (6 bases). Input material: PBMCs. The CDR3 DNA follows: TGTGCCAGCAGCTTAGGGGGCGGGTCCTACAATGAGCAGTTCTTC. Translated, it gives CASSLGGGSYNEQFF. Drawing the rest from reference TRBV7-3 and TRBJ2-1, the complete variable domain is GAGVSQTPSNKVTEKGKYVELRCDPISGHTALYWYRQSLGQGPEFLIYFQGTGAADDSGLPNDRFFAVRPEGSVSTLKIQRTERGDSAVYLCASSLGGGSYNEQFFGPGTRLTVL.